This TCR beta chain was obtained from a study of blood T cells in healthy people across ages. Study information: About one barcoded beta molecule per two T cells was captured by template switching. Study observations and caveats: In long-lived donors, naive CD4+ cell counts and diversity exceeded those of aged donors. Unsorted PBMCs blocked a conclusive comparison of naive and antigen-experienced cells.

The germline V and J ends were trimmed by 8 bases and 5 bases, with 13 bases remaining between them. The CDR3 is 12 residues long. CDR1 is MDHEN, CDR2 SYDVKM, per germline. Together with a sample-barcoded 5' primer, a J-beta primer mix was included in a second PCR lasting about 7 to 12 cycles. TCRdb analysed the 5' RACE reads with MiXCR anew, one entry per CDR3 protein. The table shows 800,000 to 900,000 distinct CDR3 sequences, with about 59% occurring only once. To note about this clonotype: Its antigen is as yet unknown.

The clonotype originates from a man aged 25-45 years in good health. The chain is built from TRBV28 and TRBJ2-7; perhaps TRBD1 as D (6 bases). The sample consisted of blood. Here the CDR3 DNA reads TGTGCCAGCGATGGCAGGGGACACGAGCAGTACTTC. This gives the protein CASDGRGHEQYF.